The 25 T cell receptor beta chains listed next were all sequenced from one sample in a study of T-cell memory formation after mild COVID-19. TCRdb independently ran MiXCR on the 5' RACE reads; one entry per CDR3 protein. The data show 300,000 to 400,000 distinct CDR3 sequences, approximately 14% seen once. The sample was PBMCs or a T cell subset sorted from them (not recorded which). The source is a man in his late teens or twenties who had mild COVID-19 (a few samples of this study predate the infection). Cell type and time point are not known.

This clonotype was counted between two and nine times. The chain is built from TRBV7-2 and TRBJ1-5, with a tentative D call TRBD1 (6 bases). V was cut by 4 bases and J by 4 bases, with 17 bases left in between. Germline CDR1 reads SGHTA; CDR2 reads FQGNSA. This CDR3 contains 16 residues. CDR3: CASSSRTQGNNQPQHF. CDR3 sequence (DNA): TGTGCCAGCAGCTCCCGGACACAGGGTAATAATCAGCCCCAGCATTTT. Combining the CDR3 with reference TRBV7-2 and TRBJ1-5 gives the whole variable domain GAGVSQSPSNKVTEKGKDVELRCDPISGHTALYWYRQSLGQGLEFLIYFQGNSAPDKSGLPSDRFSAERTGGSVSTLTIQRTQQEDSAVYLCASSSRTQGNNQPQHFGDGTRLSIL.

The gene calls are TRBV6-5 and TRBJ2-1; possibly TRBD1 for D (5 bases). Germline V gene sequence: CDR1 MNHEY, CDR2 SVGAGI. The V gene lost 3 bases and the J gene lost 8 bases, with 17 bases spanning the gap. The CDR3 has 15 amino acids. CDR3 sequence reads: CASSYRQGTGDEQFF. The DNA for the CDR3 is TGTGCCAGCAGTTATAGGCAGGGAACTGGCGATGAGCAGTTCTTC.

This chain's CDR3 is CASSQVTSGASGYNEQFF. The DNA of the CDR3 is TGTGCCAGCAGCCAAGTTACTAGCGGGGCCTCGGGATACAATGAGCAGTTCTTC. The chain has TRBV4-2 and TRBJ2-1; 10 positions match TRBD2. Trimming at V came to 1 base and at J to 4 bases, leaving 10 bases not matched to a gene. Germline-derived CDR1 and CDR2 are LGHNA and YNFKEQ. CDR3 length: 18 residues.

This chain uses TRBV12-3 or TRBV12-4 with TRBJ2-7, with D possibly being TRBD2 (6 bases). The CDR3 has 13 amino acids. V shed 4 bases and J shed 2 bases, with 9 bases lying between them. The CDR3 loop is CASSSGVTYEQYF. The CDR3 bases are TGTGCCAGCAGTTCGGGGGTTACCTACGAGCAGTACTTC.

This clonotype occurred many times. The rearrangement joins TRBV7-6 to TRBJ2-2; 10 bases align to TRBD2. The germline gives CDR1 SGHVS, CDR2 FNYEAQ. The CDR3 extends over 19 amino acids. V lost 5 bases, J lost 2 bases, and 14 bases stayed unmatched. CDR3 in DNA: TGTGCCAGCAGCCCCCGTGGGTCAGCGGGGGGGCCAAACACCGGGGAGCTGTTTTTT. Translation gives CASSPRGSAGGPNTGELFF.

This sequence joins TRBV7-9 and TRBJ1-5, with D possibly matching TRBD1 (6 bases). The V gene's germline CDR1 is SEHNR and CDR2 FQNEAQ (reference sequence). This CDR3 is 15 amino acids long. V lost 5 bases and J 3 bases, leaving 14 bases between the germline ends. CDR3 region: CASSPRTGLNQPQHF. The CDR3 DNA follows: TGTGCCAGCAGCCCCAGAACAGGGCTCAATCAGCCCCAGCATTTT.

This clonotype was detected ten times or more. The genes are TRBV5-1 and TRBJ2-3, with 8 bases matching TRBD1. V gave up 0 bases and J gave up 6 bases; unmatched junction bases: 9. Germline CDR1 is SGHRS and CDR2 is YFSETQ. The CDR3 is made up of 16 amino acids. The DNA for the CDR3 is TGCGCCAGCAGCTTGGTAGGGACAGGTATTTCGGATACGCAGTATTTT. Protein product: CASSLVGTGISDTQYF.

V and J are TRBV29-1 and TRBJ2-7, with TRBD1 identical over 9 bases. The CDR3 contains 13 residues. Germline CDR1 reads SQVTM; CDR2 reads ANQGSEA. With 3 bases clipped from V and 1 base from J, the junction kept 1 base outside the gene matches. CDR3 loop: CSVDGTGSYEQYF. CDR3 bases: TGCAGCGTTGACGGGACAGGGTCCTACGAGCAGTACTTC.

The chain joins TRBV29-1 to TRBJ2-4; D remains ambiguous. Trimming stripped 4 bases from V and 0 bases from J, with 7 bases between. The CDR3 runs 13 residues. Germline V gene data show CDR1 as SQVTM and CDR2 as ANQGSEA. As DNA, the CDR3 is TGCAGCGTTGCCGAATTAGCCAAAAACATTCAGTACTTC. Its protein is CSVAELAKNIQYF.

This clonotype was detected many times. J is TRBJ2-5 and V is TRBV12-3 or TRBV12-4; a possible D gene is TRBD1 (6 bases). The V and J ends lost 6 bases and 4 bases respectively, with 12 bases between them. The CDR3 length is 13 residues. CDR3 in amino acids: CASREQGGETQYF. The CDR3 DNA follows: TGTGCCAGCAGGGAACAGGGTGGAGAGACCCAGTACTTC.

The chain joins TRBV6-2 or TRBV6-3 to TRBJ2-5; D uncertain. The V gene lost 0 bases and the J gene lost 0 bases, with 2 bases spanning the gap. This CDR3 is built from 13 residues. Germline V CDR1 and CDR2: MNHEY, SVGEGT. CDR3 in amino acids: CASSYSYQETQYF. The CDR3 coding sequence is TGTGCCAGCAGTTACTCGTACCAAGAGACCCAGTACTTC.

This clonotype was seen more than once but under ten times. V gene TRBV12-3 or TRBV12-4 combines with J gene TRBJ2-7, with a possible D match to TRBD1 (6 bases). V dropped 6 bases and J dropped 6 bases, with 15 bases sitting between them. CDR3 size: 13 residues. This chain's CDR3 is CASSPTGRGEQYV. DNA for the CDR3: TGTGCCAGCAGCCCTACAGGGAGAGGCGAGCAGTACGTC.

This clonotype appeared many times. The chain couples TRBV12-3 or TRBV12-4 to TRBJ2-2; 8 bases are shared with TRBD1. The CDR3 has 17 residues. V lost 9 bases and J lost 4; bases outside the gene matches: 16. Here the CDR3 DNA reads TGTGCCAGTAAACCGCCCGCCGGGACAGGACGCACCGGGGAGCTGTTTTTT. It is translated as CASKPPAGTGRTGELFF.

V gene TRBV18 combines with J gene TRBJ2-5; D is undetermined. The CDR3 extends over 14 amino acids. The germline gives CDR1 KGHSH, CDR2 LQKENI. V was cut by 3 bases and J by 5 bases, with 13 bases left in between. CDR3 in amino acids: CASSPANPRETQYF. DNA for the CDR3: TGTGCCAGCTCACCTGCGAACCCACGGGAGACCCAGTACTTC.

At least ten counts were recorded for this clonotype. The V and J genes are TRBV2 and TRBJ1-5; perhaps TRBD1 as D (5 bases). This CDR3 has 14 residues. CDR1 SNHLY and CDR2 FYNNEI come from the germline V gene. Trimming took off 5 bases at V and 5 bases at J, with 13 bases between the two ends. The CDR3 region is CASSPPDTYQPQHF. In DNA, the CDR3 is TGTGCCAGCAGTCCTCCGGACACTTATCAGCCCCAGCATTTT.

This clonotype turned up a few times. This rearrangement joins TRBV4-1 to TRBJ2-2; D is perhaps TRBD2 (5 bases). The V gene's germline CDR1 is MGHRA and CDR2 YSYEKL. V gave up 1 base and J gave up 6 bases, with 12 bases separating them. The CDR3 covers 15 residues. CDR3 in DNA: TGCGCCAGCAGCCAAGTCCCGGGGATCCCCGGGGAGCTGTTTTTT. Translation: CASSQVPGIPGELFF.

This clonotype has a handful of counts. The chain recombines TRBV19 with TRBJ2-6; D not certain. Germline CDR1 LNHDA, CDR2 SQIVND (reference sequence). The CDR3 is 16 residues long. With 4 bases removed from V and 0 bases from J, the gap between germline ends came to 10 bases. CDR3 region: CASSSSINSGANVLTF. The CDR3, as DNA: TGTGCCAGTAGTAGTTCCATCAACTCTGGGGCCAACGTCCTGACTTTC.

The V gene is TRBV29-1, the J gene TRBJ1-1; perhaps TRBD1 as D (5 bases). Germline CDR1 and CDR2: SQVTM and ANQGSEA. Trimming took 7 bases from V and 4 from J, leaving 10 bases between them. CDR3 length: 11 amino acids. CDR3 sequence (DNA): TGCAGCGGACGACAGAGCACTGAAGCTTTCTTT. It yields the protein CSGRQSTEAFF.

This chain uses TRBV18 with TRBJ2-1; D uncertain. The CDR3 sequence is 17 residues long. Germline V lookup: CDR1 KGHSH, CDR2 LQKENI. Between the trimmed V and J ends, which lost 0 bases and 0 bases, there was a span of 12 bases. This CDR3 reads CASSPPLGTGSYNEQFF. CDR3 nucleotides: TGTGCCAGCTCACCACCGCTGGGAACGGGCTCCTACAATGAGCAGTTCTTC.

This clonotype was counted only a few times. This chain connects TRBV7-6 to TRBJ2-5; TRBD2 aligns across 8 bases. The CDR3 is 16 residues long. Trimming cost V 5 bases and J 2 bases; bases outside gene matches: 10. CDR1 is SGHVS and CDR2 is FNYEAQ in the germline V gene. This CDR3 is CASSPLGAGGQETQYF. The CDR3 DNA reads as TGTGCCAGCAGCCCCCTAGGGGCGGGGGGACAAGAGACCCAGTACTTC. Full variable domain (remainder filled in from reference TRBV7-6 and TRBJ2-5): GAGVSQSPRYKVTKRGQDVALRCDPISGHVSLYWYRQALGQGPEFLTYFNYEAQQDKSGLPNDRFSAERPEGSISTLTIQRTEQRDSAMYRCASSPLGAGGQETQYFGPGTRLLVL.

The V call is TRBV7-2, the J call TRBJ2-7; D is perhaps TRBD1 or TRBD2 (5 bases each). The CDR3 spans 15 residues. The V end was cut by 2 bases, the J end by 0 bases, with 11 bases between. Germline-derived CDR1 and CDR2 are SGHTA and FQGNSA. Written as DNA, the CDR3 is TGTGCCAGCAGCTTAATCGGGGACGGCTCCTACGAGCAGTACGTC. As protein: CASSLIGDGSYEQYV.

This clonotype was observed at least ten times. The rearrangement joins TRBV20-1 to TRBJ2-7; no firm D call. The CDR3 sequence is 14 residues long. Deletions cut 0 bases from V and 3 bases from J, with 12 bases between. Germline CDR1 is DFQATT and CDR2 is SNEGSKA (reference sequence). CDR3 in DNA: TGCAGTGCTAGAGATCCAGGCAGCTTCTACGAGCAGTACTTC. Translating it yields CSARDPGSFYEQYF.

This clonotype showed up just a few times. The V gene is TRBV6-1, the J gene TRBJ1-5; D is ambiguous. V gave up 3 bases and J gave up 2 bases, with 11 bases separating them. This CDR3 has 15 amino acids. Looked up from germline, CDR1 is MNHNS and CDR2 is SASEGT. The CDR3 DNA is TGTGCCAGCAGTGATTTAAAAGTTCGCAATCAGCCCCAGCATTTT. Protein product: CASSDLKVRNQPQHF.

This clonotype was seen only a few times. J is TRBJ1-2 and V is TRBV20-1; D gene ambiguous. V was pared by 3 bases and J by 8 bases, with 10 bases between. Germline values: CDR1 DFQATT, CDR2 SNEGSKA (reference sequence). The CDR3 sequence is 11 residues long. The chain's CDR3 is CSARRTRGYTF. The CDR3 DNA sequence: TGCAGTGCTAGGAGAACCAGAGGCTACACCTTC.

The chain links TRBV18 to TRBJ2-4; 13 nucleotides align to TRBD2. With V trimmed by 11 bases and J by 0 bases, 10 bases remained unmatched. This CDR3 region has 17 residues. CDR1 and CDR2 from the germline V gene are KGHSH and LQKENI. CDR3 nucleotide sequence: TGTGCCTCAACGGGACTAGCGGGGCGCCTAGCCAAAAACATTCAGTACTTC. It yields the protein CASTGLAGRLAKNIQYF.